This T cell receptor beta chain originates from a study of T cells in Graves' hyperthyroidism and ophthalmopathy. The investigators amplified TCR beta CDR3 regions from RNA transcripts. Using the HTBI primer set, a first-round RT-PCR was run on the TCR CDR3. TCRdb itself ran the multiplex PCR reads through MiXCR, one entry per CDR3 protein. The sample includes around 490,000 distinct CDR3 sequences, 20% of them seen just once. Sequenced sample: blood. The TCR sequence derives from a man between 40 and 49 years old with Graves' ophthalmopathy.

The CDR3 nucleotides read TGTGCCAGCAGCTTAGTGAGAAGGGAGCAGTACTTC. It is translated as CASSLVRREQYF. The chain combines TRBV7-2 with TRBJ2-7; D ambiguous. CDR1 and CDR2 (germline): SGHTA, FQGNSA. This CDR3 spans 12 amino acids. V was trimmed by 1 base and J by 7 bases, leaving 8 bases between them.